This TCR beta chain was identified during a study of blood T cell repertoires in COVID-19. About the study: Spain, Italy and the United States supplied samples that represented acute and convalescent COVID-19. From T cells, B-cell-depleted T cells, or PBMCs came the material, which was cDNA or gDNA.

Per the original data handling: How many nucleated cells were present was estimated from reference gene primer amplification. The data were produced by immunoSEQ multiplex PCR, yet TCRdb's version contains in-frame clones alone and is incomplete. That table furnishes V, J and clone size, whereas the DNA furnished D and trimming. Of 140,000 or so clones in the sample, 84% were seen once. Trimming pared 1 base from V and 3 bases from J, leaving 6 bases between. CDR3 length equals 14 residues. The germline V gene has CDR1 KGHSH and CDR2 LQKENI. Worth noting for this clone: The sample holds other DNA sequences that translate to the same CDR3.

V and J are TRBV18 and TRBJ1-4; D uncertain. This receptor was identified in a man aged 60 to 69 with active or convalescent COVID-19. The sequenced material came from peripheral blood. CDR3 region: CASSPQEANEKLFF. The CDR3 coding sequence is TGTGCCAGCTCACCACAGGAGGCTAATGAAAAACTGTTTTTT.